These 27 T cell receptor beta chains were all obtained from the same sample, sequenced in a study of OX40 agonist ivuxolimab in advanced cancers. Only in-frame clones appear in the TCRdb table, and some are missing; sequencing was by immunoSEQ multiplex PCR. The sample contains over 50,000 clones, around 81% of which appear only once. Source: CD4+ or CD8+ T cells sorted from blood, taken in a trial of the OX40 agonist ivuxolimab. The receptors were sampled from an adult with an advanced solid tumor such as melanoma, head and neck, liver or kidney cancer.

The chain carries TRBV6-1 and TRBJ2-1; 8 positions agree with TRBD2. The CDR3 extends over 13 amino acids. The V and J ends lost 10 bases and 6 bases, in that order; junction bases with no gene match: 8. From germline, CDR1 is MNHNS and CDR2 SASEGT. The CDR3 loop is CATGTRGANEQFF. CDR3 coding DNA: TGTGCCACCGGGACTAGGGGTGCCAATGAGCAGTTCTTC.

V and J are TRBV21-1 and TRBJ2-2. TRBV21-1 is a documented pseudogene. The CDR3 is 12 amino acids. The CDR3 sequence: CASSKGNGELFF. The CDR3 DNA reads TGTGCCAGCAGCAAAGGGAACGGGGAGCTGTTTTTT.

V is TRBV28 and J is TRBJ2-3; 13 nucleotides align to TRBD2. Germline V CDR1 and CDR2: MDHEN, SYDVKM. The CDR3 length is 15 residues. Germline trimming cut 5 bases from V and 4 bases from J; bases unmatched to any gene: 3. CDR3 protein: CASSRTSGSSDTQYF. As DNA, the CDR3 is TGTGCCAGCAGTCGGACTAGCGGGAGTTCAGATACGCAGTATTTT.

The chain couples TRBV10-2 to TRBJ2-7; D is uncertain. The germline V gene has CDR1 WSHSY and CDR2 SAAADI. V dropped 3 bases and J dropped 4 bases, with 7 bases sitting between them. This CDR3 is 12 amino acids long. As DNA, the CDR3 is TGCGCCAGCAGTGATCGAAATTACGAGCAGTACTTC. As protein: CASSDRNYEQYF.

The chain has TRBV7-9 and TRBJ1-6; 8 positions agree with TRBD1. The ends lost 5 bases at V and 6 bases at J; junction bases unmatched: 6. Germline assignment: CDR1 SEHNR and CDR2 FQNEAQ (reference sequence). The CDR3 is 15 amino acids. The chain's CDR3 is CASSRQGRGNSPLHF. The CDR3 DNA reads as TGTGCCAGCAGCAGACAGGGGAGAGGTAATTCACCCCTCCACTTT. Variable domain in full (rest from reference TRBV7-9 and TRBJ1-6): DTGVSQNPRHKITKRGQNVTFRCDPISEHNRLYWYRQTLGQGPEFLTYFQNEAQLEKSRLLSDRFSAERPKGSFSTLEIQRTEQGDSAMYLCASSRQGRGNSPLHFGNGTRLTVT.

This clone was counted only a few times. The J gene is TRBJ1-3, the V gene TRBV6-5; D gene uncertain. Germline assignment: CDR1 MNHEY and CDR2 SVGAGI. Trimming removed 8 bases from V and 2 bases from J, with 10 bases in between. There are 13 residues in the CDR3. The CDR3 protein is CASLGNTGNTIYF. CDR3 sequence (DNA): TGTGCCAGCCTCGGCAATACTGGAAACACCATATATTTT.

CDR3 bases: TGTGCCAGCAGCTTCGACGGCTTACACAGAGATACGCAGTATTTT. Translating gives CASSFDGLHRDTQYF. The chain couples TRBV11-2 to TRBJ2-3; no clear D gene. The CDR3 contains 15 residues. V was clipped by 3 bases and J by 5 bases, with 15 bases between them. In germline, CDR1 is SGHAT, CDR2 FQNNGV.

The chain joins TRBV18 to TRBJ2-5; D unclear. The CDR3 totals 14 residues. The germline gives CDR1 KGHSH, CDR2 LQKENI. V was clipped by 6 bases and J by 2 bases, with 13 bases between them. CDR3 nucleotides: TGTGCCAGCTCCCGTGGTCCGGGTCAAGAGACCCAGTACTTC. Protein sequence: CASSRGPGQETQYF. Using reference TRBV18 and TRBJ2-5 for the parts outside the CDR3, the full variable domain is NAGVMQNPRHLVRRRGQEARLRCSPMKGHSHVYWYRQLPEEGLKFMVYLQKENIIDESGMPKERFSAEFPKEGPSILRIQQVVRGDSAAYFCASSRGPGQETQYFGPGTRLLVL.

The chain uses TRBV5-6 and TRBJ2-3; the D is unclear. Germline V gene lookup returns CDR1 SGHDT and CDR2 YYEEEE. V was clipped by 0 bases and J by 6 bases, with 5 bases between them. The CDR3 sequence is 12 residues long. The DNA for the CDR3 is TGTGCCAGCAGCTTGGGATCTGATACGCAGTATTTT. It translates to CASSLGSDTQYF.

The rearrangement joins TRBV7-3 to TRBJ2-3, with D unclear. The CDR3 is 14 amino acids. CDR1 is SGHTA, CDR2 FQGTGA, per germline. The V and J ends lost 5 bases and 1 base respectively, with 10 bases between them. The CDR3 coding sequence is TGTGCCAGCAGCCTGCAGAAGGGCACAGATACGCAGTATTTT. This encodes CASSLQKGTDTQYF.

This rearrangement joins TRBV19 to TRBJ2-7, with TRBD2 matching 8 bases. Germline V gene data show CDR1 as LNHDA and CDR2 as SQIVND (reference sequence). V shed 4 bases and J 2 bases; nucleotides not matched to a gene: 7. The CDR3 has 15 residues. The CDR3 spells CASSKASGRTYEQYF. The CDR3 region has the DNA TGTGCCAGTAGTAAGGCTAGCGGGCGAACCTACGAGCAGTACTTC. The variable domain in full, completed from reference TRBV19 and TRBJ2-7, reads DGGITQSPKYLFRKEGQNVTLSCEQNLNHDAMYWYRQDPGQGLRLIYYSQIVNDFQKGDIAEGYSVSREKKESFPLTVTSAQKNPTAFYLCASSKASGRTYEQYFGPGTRLTVT.

This clone occurred once. The chain carries TRBV5-1 and TRBJ2-5, with TRBD2 identical over 8 bases. Germline trimming cut 4 bases from V and 1 base from J; bases unmatched to any gene: 3. This CDR3 has 14 residues. CDR1 and CDR2 from the germline V gene are SGHRS and YFSETQ. The CDR3 DNA reads TGCGCCAGCAGCCAAACTAGCGGCCAAGAGACCCAGTACTTC. This gives the protein CASSQTSGQETQYF.

The chain joins TRBV2 to TRBJ2-5, with D perhaps TRBD2 (5 bases). The germline CDR1 and CDR2 sequences are SNHLY and FYNNEI. The CDR3 sequence is 13 residues long. V was pared by 5 bases and J by 2 bases, with 9 bases between. As DNA, the CDR3 is TGTGCCAGCAGTACTAGGCCACAAGAGACCCAGTACTTC. Encoded protein: CASSTRPQETQYF.

The gene calls are TRBV7-9 and TRBJ1-3, with 7 nucleotides matching TRBD1. There are 16 residues in the CDR3. Germline V CDR1 and CDR2: SEHNR, FQNEAQ (reference sequence). The V gene end was trimmed by 1 base and the J gene end by 0 bases; junction bases not matched to a gene: 3. CDR3 DNA sequence: TGTGCCAGCAGCTTAGGACAGGGAAGCTCTGGAAACACCATATATTTT. Translation gives CASSLGQGSSGNTIYF.

V usage is TRBV6-5 and J usage is TRBJ2-5; a possible D gene is TRBD1 (6 bases). The CDR3 has 14 amino acids. The ends were cut back, 5 bases at V and 1 base at J, with 11 bases in the middle. CDR1 and CDR2 (germline): MNHEY, SVGAGI. CDR3 residues: CASSPDRSQETQYF. CDR3 bases: TGTGCCAGCAGTCCCGACAGGTCCCAAGAGACCCAGTACTTC.

The chain links TRBV7-8 to TRBJ2-3; D is undetermined. Trimming shortened V by 4 bases and J by 0 bases, and 11 bases separated the two germline ends. Germline values: CDR1 SGHVS, CDR2 FQNEAQ. The CDR3 totals 15 residues. The CDR3 loop reads CASSSIAASTDTQYF. CDR3 sequence (DNA): TGTGCCAGCAGCTCAATAGCTGCTAGCACAGATACGCAGTATTTT.

By sample share, this clone is medium-sized. This chain connects TRBV28 to TRBJ1-5; 9 bases are shared with TRBD1. Germline lookup yields CDR1 MDHEN and CDR2 SYDVKM. Trimming cost V 6 bases and J 1 base; bases outside gene matches: 4. The length of the CDR3 is 15 residues. This CDR3 reads CASRSQGASNQPQHF. DNA of the CDR3: TGTGCCAGCAGGTCACAGGGGGCGAGCAATCAGCCCCAGCATTTT.

This clone was seen a handful of times. This sequence joins TRBV7-9 and TRBJ1-6; possibly TRBD1 for D (5 bases). V was clipped by 0 bases and J by 10 bases, with 16 bases between them. The CDR3 has 16 amino acids. Germline values: CDR1 SEHNR, CDR2 FQNEAQ (reference sequence). The CDR3 coding sequence is TGTGCCAGCAGCTTAGCGCTCGGTAGGGGTCAATCACCCCTCCACTTT. It encodes CASSLALGRGQSPLHF.

The V gene is TRBV5-4, the J gene TRBJ1-1, with a possible D match to TRBD1 (6 bases). The germline V and J ends were trimmed by 4 bases and 0 bases, with 16 bases remaining between them. Per the germline V gene, CDR1 is SGHNT and CDR2 is YYREEE (reference sequence). This CDR3 has 16 residues. This chain's CDR3 is CASSPPGTFVNTEAFF. The CDR3 DNA sequence: TGTGCCAGCAGCCCACCCGGGACATTTGTGAACACTGAAGCTTTCTTT. Full variable domain (outside the CDR3, taken from reference TRBV5-4 and TRBJ1-1): ETGVTQSPTHLIKTRGQQVTLRCSSQSGHNTVSWYQQALGQGPQFIFQYYREEENGRGNFPPRFSGLQFPNYSSELNVNALELDDSALYLCASSPPGTFVNTEAFFGQGTRLTVV.

This chain links TRBV10-2 with TRBJ2-4; TRBD1 might be the D (5 bases). Germline loops: CDR1 WSHSY, CDR2 SAAADI. The V end was cut by 6 bases, the J end by 7 bases, with 13 bases between. CDR3 size: 13 residues. Written as DNA, the CDR3 is TGCGCCAGCAGACCCCAGGGTGGGAACATTCAGTACTTC. Its protein is CASRPQGGNIQYF.

This rearrangement joins TRBV7-3 to TRBJ2-1, with D unresolved. The germline V gene encodes CDR1 SGHTA and CDR2 FQGTGA. The CDR3 runs 12 residues. V was clipped by 1 base and J by 9 bases, with 7 bases between them. The CDR3 DNA is TGTGCCAGCAGCTTAAGTTTCGGTGAGCAGTTCTTC. Translating gives CASSLSFGEQFF.

Regarding this clone: The sample has other DNA sequences that encode this CDR3 too. V and J are TRBV7-9 and TRBJ2-3; 9 bases are shared with TRBD2. Per germline, CDR1 SEHNR and CDR2 FQNEAQ (reference sequence). Trimming cost V 2 bases and J 1 base; bases outside gene matches: 10. This CDR3 contains 18 residues. The CDR3 here is CASSLLAGGPVGTDTQYF. In DNA form, the CDR3 reads TGTGCCAGCAGCTTACTCGCGGGAGGGCCCGTGGGCACAGATACGCAGTATTTT.

The gene calls are TRBV2 and TRBJ1-5; D perhaps matches TRBD1 (5 bases). From germline, CDR1 is SNHLY and CDR2 FYNNEI. The CDR3 length is 14 residues. Trimming removed 8 bases from V and 2 bases from J, with 13 bases in between. The CDR3 coding sequence is TGTGCCAGCCAGAGGGACTCCGGCAATCAGCCCCAGCATTTT. It encodes CASQRDSGNQPQHF. The full variable domain, its missing parts supplied by reference TRBV2 and TRBJ1-5, is EPEVTQTPSHQVTQMGQEVILRCVPISNHLYFYWYRQILGQKVEFLVSFYNNEISEKSEIFDDQFSVERPDGSNFTLKIRSTKLEDSAMYFCASQRDSGNQPQHFGDGTRLSIL.

This clone showed up just a few times. The rearrangement joins TRBV30 to TRBJ1-2, with D unclear. V was shortened by 0 bases and J by 4 bases, with 3 bases between the two germline ends. This CDR3 contains 11 residues. CDR1 and CDR2 (germline): GTSNPN, SVGIG (reference sequence). As DNA, the CDR3 is TGTGCCTGGAGTGTTGGCTATGGCTACACCTTC. Protein product: CAWSVGYGYTF.

This clone has more than one count but fewer than ten. The rearrangement joins TRBV21-1 to TRBJ1-2; TRBD1 was called by the table and not checked on the DNA. TRBV21-1 is tagged as a pseudogene. The CDR3 contains 15 residues. CDR3 protein: CASSKESPTALLHTF. As DNA, the CDR3 is TGTGCCAGCAGCAAAGAGAGTCCTACAGCCCTATTGCACACCTTC.

The chain combines TRBV6-5 with TRBJ2-5, with D tentatively TRBD2 (6 bases). The germline V gene encodes CDR1 MNHEY and CDR2 SVGAGI. The V and J ends lost 8 bases and 2 bases respectively, with 9 bases between them. The CDR3 contains 12 residues. DNA for the CDR3: TGTGCCAGCGGGAGGACTCAAGAGACCCAGTACTTC. Protein: CASGRTQETQYF.

The V call is TRBV6-5, the J call TRBJ2-1; D is possibly TRBD2 (7 bases). Between the trimmed V and J ends, which lost 10 bases and 5 bases, there was a span of 18 bases. Germline V gene data show CDR1 as MNHEY and CDR2 as SVGAGI. The CDR3 spans 14 residues. The CDR3 DNA is TGTGCCACCGCCCTCGGGGGGCTGCACAATGAGCAGTTCTTC. Its protein product is CATALGGLHNEQFF.